This TCR beta chain was recovered during a study of molecular identifiers for immune sequencing clone quantification. V was cut by 8 bases and J by 5 bases, with 15 bases left in between. The CDR3 runs to 13 residues. TCRdb reprocessed the PCR reads with MiXCR, giving one entry per CDR3 protein. The top ten hold around 0.78% of the sample, which has 490,000 or so distinct CDR3 sequences, less than 30% seen once. V is TRBV12-3 or TRBV12-4 and J is TRBJ1-1; D is possibly TRBD1 (5 bases). The receptor was isolated from a human donor in good health. Some libraries in this study had Jurkat cell RNA spiked in. The sequenced sample was naive CD8+ T cells from blood, with Jurkat cell RNA spiked in. The sample's subset: FACS-sorted CD8+CD4-CCR7+CD45RA+ naive T cells. As DNA, the CDR3 is TGTGCCAGCGGATTCGACCAGGGAACTGAAGCTTTCTTT. Its translation: CASGFDQGTEAFF.